The 13 T cell receptor beta chains below come from one sample, sequenced in a study of T-cell memory formation after mild COVID-19. Each CDR3 protein gets one entry after TCRdb re-called the 5' RACE reads with MiXCR. The sample lists 200,000 to 300,000 distinct CDR3 sequences, 16% seen once, with around 23% in the top ten. Sequenced material: PBMCs or a T cell subset sorted from them (not recorded which). These receptors originate from a man aged 18 to 29 who had mild COVID-19 (a few samples of this study predate the infection). Cell type and time point are not known.

A few counts support this clonotype. The CDR3 loop reads CASSVPLAGANSPLHF. The CDR3, as DNA: TGCGCCAGCAGCGTACCACTCGCAGGGGCGAATTCACCCCTCCACTTT. This rearrangement joins TRBV5-1 to TRBJ1-6, with TRBD1 as a possible D gene (6 bases). With 4 bases removed from V and 7 bases from J, the gap between germline ends came to 18 bases. CDR3 size: 16 residues. The germline CDR1 and CDR2 sequences are SGHRS and YFSETQ.

This clonotype was picked up many times. The chain couples TRBV5-1 to TRBJ2-2; D is unresolved. The CDR3 extends over 14 amino acids. Trimming stripped 0 bases from V and 6 bases from J, with 9 bases between. Germline lookup yields CDR1 SGHRS and CDR2 YFSETQ. The CDR3 is CASSLAVGSGELFF. The CDR3 nucleotides are TGCGCCAGCAGCTTGGCCGTTGGCTCCGGGGAGCTGTTTTTT. Filled out from reference TRBV5-1 and TRBJ2-2, the complete variable domain reads KAGVTQTPRYLIKTRGQQVTLSCSPISGHRSVSWYQQTPGQGLQFLFEYFSETQRNKGNFPGRFSGRQFSNSRSEMNVSTLELGDSALYLCASSLAVGSGELFFGEGSRLTVL.

This clonotype was observed a few times. The chain uses TRBV14 and TRBJ2-2; D not resolved. Trimming took off 8 bases at V and 8 bases at J, with 9 bases between the two ends. CDR1 is SGHDN, CDR2 FVKESK, per germline. This CDR3 spans 11 amino acids. CDR3 nucleotides: TGTGCCAGCCAAGGGTCGGGGGAGCTGTTTTTT. It is translated as CASQGSGELFF.

Ten or more counts support this clonotype. The genes are TRBV27 and TRBJ1-2; D is unclear. The CDR3 consists of 13 residues. Germline values: CDR1 MNHEY, CDR2 SMNVEV (reference sequence). Trimming took off 6 bases at V and 2 bases at J, with 10 bases between the two ends. The CDR3 loop is CASSLTGNYGYTF. The CDR3 region has the DNA TGTGCCAGCAGCCTGACGGGAAACTATGGCTACACCTTC.

The gene calls are TRBV6-2 or TRBV6-3 and TRBJ2-2; 8 bases are shared with TRBD1. Trimming cost V 6 bases and J 6 bases; bases outside gene matches: 9. Germline V gene data show CDR1 as MNHEY and CDR2 as SVGEGT. This CDR3 spans 15 amino acids. The CDR3 is CASSPDRGGSGELFF. In DNA form, the CDR3 reads TGTGCCAGCAGCCCCGACAGGGGCGGCTCCGGGGAGCTGTTTTTT.

This clonotype was seen a handful of times. V gene TRBV29-1 combines with J gene TRBJ2-5; TRBD1 matches at 9 bases. CDR1 is SQVTM and CDR2 is ANQGSEA in the germline V gene. Trimming took 6 bases from V and 4 from J; bases not matched to a gene: 6. The CDR3 is 13 residues long. Here the CDR3 DNA reads TGCAGCGTAAACAGGGGGCAGAGAGAGACCCAGTACTTC. This encodes CSVNRGQRETQYF.

The J gene is TRBJ1-5, the V gene TRBV9, with TRBD1 as a possible D gene (6 bases). Germline V gene sequence: CDR1 SGDLS, CDR2 YYNGEE. V lost 3 bases to trimming and J lost 6 bases, with 16 bases between them. The CDR3 sequence is 15 residues long. In DNA, the CDR3 is TGTGCCAGCAGCGCTCAGGGGATACAAACTCAGCCCCAGCATTTT. Translating it yields CASSAQGIQTQPQHF.

J is TRBJ2-3 and V is TRBV7-3; 10 nucleotides agree with TRBD2. Germline V CDR1 and CDR2: SGHTA, FQGTGA. The V and J ends lost 4 bases and 6 bases, in that order; junction bases with no gene match: 7. The length of the CDR3 is 15 residues. The CDR3 DNA is TGTGCCAGCAGCTATAGCGGGGGGCGGGAGGATACGCAGTATTTT. Residues: CASSYSGGREDTQYF. The whole variable domain, filled in from reference TRBV7-3 and TRBJ2-3, reads GAGVSQTPSNKVTEKGKYVELRCDPISGHTALYWYRQSLGQGPEFLIYFQGTGAADDSGLPNDRFFAVRPEGSVSTLKIQRTERGDSAVYLCASSYSGGREDTQYFGPGTRLTVL.

The chain couples TRBV3-1 to TRBJ1-1; TRBD1 might be the D (6 bases). V gave up 8 bases and J gave up 7 bases, with 17 bases separating them. There are 13 residues in the CDR3. The germline V gene has CDR1 LGHDT and CDR2 YNNKEL (reference sequence). CDR3 nucleotide sequence: TGTGCCAGCGCTGGGGGGGGCCAGATTGAAGCTTTCTTT. Translated: CASAGGGQIEAFF.

This clonotype showed up many times. The chain combines TRBV4-3 with TRBJ1-1; D gene ambiguous. V lost 0 bases and J lost 4, with 6 bases in between. CDR1 LGHNA and CDR2 YSLEER come from the germline V gene. The CDR3 runs to 13 residues. The DNA of the CDR3 is TGCGCCAGCAGCCAAGAAGGCGGCACTGAAGCTTTCTTT. Its protein is CASSQEGGTEAFF.

V gene TRBV6-2 or TRBV6-3 combines with J gene TRBJ2-1; the D is unclear. CDR1 and CDR2 (germline): MNHEY, SVGEGT. V shed 1 base and J shed 4 bases, with 8 bases lying between them. The CDR3 length is 14 residues. The CDR3 DNA reads as TGTGCCAGCAGTTACTGGGTCTTGTACAATGAGCAGTTCTTC. Its protein is CASSYWVLYNEQFF.

The gene calls are TRBV6-5 and TRBJ1-2; no clear D gene. The CDR3 is 14 amino acids. V was shortened by 6 bases and J by 0 bases, with 11 bases between the two germline ends. CDR1 and CDR2 (germline): MNHEY, SVGAGI. The CDR3 DNA is TGTGCCAGCAGCCGTCCGGGGTCTAACTATGGCTACACCTTC. It is translated as CASSRPGSNYGYTF.

V gene TRBV6-5 combines with J gene TRBJ2-1; 7 bases are shared with TRBD2. CDR1 is MNHEY and CDR2 is SVGAGI in the germline V gene. With 0 bases clipped from V and 0 bases from J, the junction kept 5 bases outside the gene matches. CDR3 length: 17 residues. CDR3 in DNA: TGTGCCAGCAGTTACTCGTGGCTAGCGGTCTCCTACAATGAGCAGTTCTTC. Its translation is CASSYSWLAVSYNEQFF.